Sequencing of this T cell receptor beta chain was carried out in a study of blood T cell repertoires in COVID-19. The CDR3 extends over 13 amino acids. CDR1 is GTSNPN and CDR2 is SVGIG in the germline V gene (reference sequence). V was clipped by 5 bases and J by 3 bases, with 13 bases between them. Libraries were prepared by immunoSEQ multiplex PCR; TCRdb keeps only in-frame clonotypes and omits some of them. The data hold 180,000 or so clones, with about 85% observed a single time. The sample was peripheral blood. This TCR came from an elderly woman with acute or convalescent COVID-19. The chain carries TRBV30 and TRBJ1-1; D not certain. This CDR3 reads CAWGRGFDTEAFF. In DNA form, the CDR3 reads TGTGCCTGGGGGAGAGGGTTCGACACTGAAGCTTTCTTT.